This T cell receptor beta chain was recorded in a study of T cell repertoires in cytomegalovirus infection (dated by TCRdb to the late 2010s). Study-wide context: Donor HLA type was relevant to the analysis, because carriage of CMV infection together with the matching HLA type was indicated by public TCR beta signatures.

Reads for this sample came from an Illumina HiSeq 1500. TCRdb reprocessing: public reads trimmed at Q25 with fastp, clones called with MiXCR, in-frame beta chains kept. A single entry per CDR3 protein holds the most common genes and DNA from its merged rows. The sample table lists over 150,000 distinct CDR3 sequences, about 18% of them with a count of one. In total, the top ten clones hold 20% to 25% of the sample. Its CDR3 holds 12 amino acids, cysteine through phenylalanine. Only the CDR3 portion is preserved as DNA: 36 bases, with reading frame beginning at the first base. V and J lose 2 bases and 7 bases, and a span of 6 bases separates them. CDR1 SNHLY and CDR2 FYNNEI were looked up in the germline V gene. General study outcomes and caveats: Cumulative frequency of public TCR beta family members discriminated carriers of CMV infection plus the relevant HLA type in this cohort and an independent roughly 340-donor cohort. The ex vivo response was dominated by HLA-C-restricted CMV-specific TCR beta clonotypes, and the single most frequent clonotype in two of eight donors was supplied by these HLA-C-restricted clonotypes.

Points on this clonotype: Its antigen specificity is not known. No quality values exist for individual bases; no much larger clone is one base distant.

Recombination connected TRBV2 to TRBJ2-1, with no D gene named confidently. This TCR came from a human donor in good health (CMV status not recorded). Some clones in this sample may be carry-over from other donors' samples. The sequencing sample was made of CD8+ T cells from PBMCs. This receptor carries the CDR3 CASSEFRNEQFF. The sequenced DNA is TGTGCCAGCAGTGAATTTCGGAATGAGCAGTTCTTC.